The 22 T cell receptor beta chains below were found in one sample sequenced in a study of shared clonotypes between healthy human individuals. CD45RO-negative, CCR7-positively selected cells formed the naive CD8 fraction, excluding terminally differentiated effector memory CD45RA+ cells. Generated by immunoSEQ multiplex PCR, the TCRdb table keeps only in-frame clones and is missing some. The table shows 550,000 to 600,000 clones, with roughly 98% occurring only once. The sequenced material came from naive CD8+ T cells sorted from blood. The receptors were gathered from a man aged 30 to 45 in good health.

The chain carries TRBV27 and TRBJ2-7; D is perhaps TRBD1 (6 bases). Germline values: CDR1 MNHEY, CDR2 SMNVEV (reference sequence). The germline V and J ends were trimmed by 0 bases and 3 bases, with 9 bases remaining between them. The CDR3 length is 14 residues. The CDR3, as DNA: TGTGCCAGCAGTTTATCGTTGGACAGCTACGAGCAGTACTTC. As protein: CASSLSLDSYEQYF.

CDR3 sequence (DNA): TGTGCCAGCAGTGAAACATCGCAGGGCCTTTATAGCAATCAGCCCCAGCATTTT. Translation: CASSETSQGLYSNQPQHF. The V gene is TRBV2, the J gene TRBJ1-5; D perhaps matches TRBD1 (5 bases). The CDR3 sequence is 18 residues long. Per the germline V gene, CDR1 is SNHLY and CDR2 is FYNNEI. Trimming removed 2 bases at V and 0 bases at J, with 17 bases between.

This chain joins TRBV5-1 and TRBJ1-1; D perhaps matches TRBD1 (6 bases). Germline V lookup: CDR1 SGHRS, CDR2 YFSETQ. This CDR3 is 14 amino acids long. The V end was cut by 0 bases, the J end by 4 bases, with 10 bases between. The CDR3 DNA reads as TGCGCCAGCAGCTTGGCGGGGGCGGGCACTGAAGCTTTCTTT. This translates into CASSLAGAGTEAFF.

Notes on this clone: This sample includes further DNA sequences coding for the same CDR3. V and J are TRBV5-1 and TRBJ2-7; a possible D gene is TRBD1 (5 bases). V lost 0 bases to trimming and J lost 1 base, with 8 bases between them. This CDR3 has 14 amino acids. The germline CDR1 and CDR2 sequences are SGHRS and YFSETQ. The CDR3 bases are TGCGCCAGCAGCTTGGCTCAGGGATCCTACGAGCAGTACTTC. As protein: CASSLAQGSYEQYF.

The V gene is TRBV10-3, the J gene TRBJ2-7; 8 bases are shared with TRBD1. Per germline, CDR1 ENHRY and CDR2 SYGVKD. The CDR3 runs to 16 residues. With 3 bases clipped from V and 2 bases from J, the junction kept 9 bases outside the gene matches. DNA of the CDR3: TGTGCCATCAGTGAACGGGTCAGGGGGCCTACCTACGAGCAGTACTTC. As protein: CAISERVRGPTYEQYF.

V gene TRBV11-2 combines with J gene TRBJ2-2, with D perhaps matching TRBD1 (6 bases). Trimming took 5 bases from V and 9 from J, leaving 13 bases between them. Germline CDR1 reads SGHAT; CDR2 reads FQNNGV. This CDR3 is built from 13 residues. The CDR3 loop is CASSPGTSRELFF. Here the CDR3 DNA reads TGTGCCAGCAGCCCCGGGACATCTCGGGAGCTGTTTTTT.

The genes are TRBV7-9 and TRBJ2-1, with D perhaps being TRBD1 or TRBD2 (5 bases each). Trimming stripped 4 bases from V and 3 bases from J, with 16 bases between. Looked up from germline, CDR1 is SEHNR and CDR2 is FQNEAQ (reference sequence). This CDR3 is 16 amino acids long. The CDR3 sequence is CASSSQGPSLYNEQFF. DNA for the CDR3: TGTGCCAGCAGCTCCCAGGGACCTAGTCTCTACAATGAGCAGTTCTTC.

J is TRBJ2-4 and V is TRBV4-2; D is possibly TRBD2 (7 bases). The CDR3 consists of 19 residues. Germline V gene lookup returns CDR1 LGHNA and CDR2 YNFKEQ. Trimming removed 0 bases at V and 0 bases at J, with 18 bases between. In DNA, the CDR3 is TGTGCCAGCAGCCAAGAACGGGGGGCAGGGTTTCTAGCCAAAAACATTCAGTACTTC. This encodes CASSQERGAGFLAKNIQYF.

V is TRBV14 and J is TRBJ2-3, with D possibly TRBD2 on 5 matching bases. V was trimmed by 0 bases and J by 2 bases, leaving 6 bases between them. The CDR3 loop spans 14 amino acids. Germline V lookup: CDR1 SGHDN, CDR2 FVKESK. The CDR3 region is CASSQERVTDTQYF. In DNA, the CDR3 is TGTGCCAGCAGCCAAGAGAGGGTCACAGATACGCAGTATTTT.

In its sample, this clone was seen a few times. CDR3 residues: CASSKGTGNSYEQYF. The DNA for the CDR3 is TGTGCCAGCAGTAAAGGGACCGGCAATTCCTACGAGCAGTACTTC. The rearrangement joins TRBV7-9 to TRBJ2-7; the D gene could be TRBD1 or TRBD2 (5 bases each). Trimming pared 6 bases from V and 1 base from J, leaving 16 bases between. This CDR3 is 15 amino acids long. Per the germline V gene, CDR1 is SEHNR and CDR2 is FQNEAQ (reference sequence).

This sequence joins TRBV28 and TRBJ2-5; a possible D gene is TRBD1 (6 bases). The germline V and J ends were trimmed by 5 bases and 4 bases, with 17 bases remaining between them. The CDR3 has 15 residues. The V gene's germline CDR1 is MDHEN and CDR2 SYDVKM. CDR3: CASSTDIQGPETQYF. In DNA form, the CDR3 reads TGTGCCAGCAGTACCGACATTCAGGGGCCAGAGACCCAGTACTTC. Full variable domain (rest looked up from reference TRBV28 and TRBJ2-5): DVKVTQSSRYLVKRTGEKVFLECVQDMDHENMFWYRQDPGLGLRLIYFSYDVKMKEKGDIPEGYSVSREKKERFSLILESASTNQTSMYLCASSTDIQGPETQYFGPGTRLLVL.

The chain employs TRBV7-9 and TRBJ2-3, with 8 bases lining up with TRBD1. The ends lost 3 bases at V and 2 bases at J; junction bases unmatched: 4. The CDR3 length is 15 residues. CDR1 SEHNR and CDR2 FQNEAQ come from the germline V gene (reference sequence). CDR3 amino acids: CASSFRDRYTDTQYF. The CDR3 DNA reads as TGTGCCAGCAGCTTCCGGGACAGGTACACAGATACGCAGTATTTT.

This CDR3 is CASSLSPQAVQETQYF. The CDR3 region has the DNA TGTGCCAGCAGCTTATCCCCCCAAGCGGTCCAAGAGACCCAGTACTTC. The rearrangement links TRBV7-6 to TRBJ2-5; perhaps TRBD2 as D (5 bases). Trimming removed 2 bases at V and 1 base at J, with 14 bases between. CDR3 length equals 16 residues. CDR1 is SGHVS, CDR2 FNYEAQ, per germline.

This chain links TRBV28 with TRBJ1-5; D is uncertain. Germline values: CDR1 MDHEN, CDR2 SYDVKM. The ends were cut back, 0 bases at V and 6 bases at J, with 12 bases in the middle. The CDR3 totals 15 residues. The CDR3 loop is CASSLWGARSQPQHF. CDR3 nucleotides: TGTGCCAGCAGTTTATGGGGAGCTCGTAGTCAGCCCCAGCATTTT.

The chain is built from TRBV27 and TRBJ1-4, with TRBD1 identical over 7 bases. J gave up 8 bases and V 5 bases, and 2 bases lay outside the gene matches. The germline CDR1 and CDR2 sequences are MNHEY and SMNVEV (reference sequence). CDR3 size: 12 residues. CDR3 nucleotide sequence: TGTGCCAGCAGTACGGGACAGGAAAAACTGTTTTTT. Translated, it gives CASSTGQEKLFF.

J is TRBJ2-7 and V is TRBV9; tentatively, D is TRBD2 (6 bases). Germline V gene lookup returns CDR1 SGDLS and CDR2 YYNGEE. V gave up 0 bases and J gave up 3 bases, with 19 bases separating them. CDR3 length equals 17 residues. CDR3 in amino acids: CASSVAVNGEEGYEQYF. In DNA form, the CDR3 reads TGTGCCAGCAGCGTAGCCGTTAATGGCGAGGAGGGCTACGAGCAGTACTTC. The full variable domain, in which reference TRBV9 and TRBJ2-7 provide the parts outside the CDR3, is DSGVTQTPKHLITATGQRVTLRCSPRSGDLSVYWYQQSLDQGLQFLIQYYNGEERAKGNILERFSAQQFPDLHSELNLSSLELGDSALYFCASSVAVNGEEGYEQYFGPGTRLTVT.

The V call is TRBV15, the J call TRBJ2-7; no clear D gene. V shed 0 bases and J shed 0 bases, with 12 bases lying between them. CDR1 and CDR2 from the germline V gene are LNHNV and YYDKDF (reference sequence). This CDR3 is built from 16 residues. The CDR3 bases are TGTGCCACCAGCAGAGATGGAAGGGCCAGCTCCTACGAGCAGTACTTC. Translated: CATSRDGRASSYEQYF.

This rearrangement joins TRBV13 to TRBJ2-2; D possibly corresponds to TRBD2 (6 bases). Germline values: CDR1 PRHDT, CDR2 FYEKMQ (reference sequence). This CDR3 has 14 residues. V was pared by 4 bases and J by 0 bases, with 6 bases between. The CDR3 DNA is TGTGCCAGCAGCTCGGGGGCGAACACCGGGGAGCTGTTTTTT. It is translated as CASSSGANTGELFF.

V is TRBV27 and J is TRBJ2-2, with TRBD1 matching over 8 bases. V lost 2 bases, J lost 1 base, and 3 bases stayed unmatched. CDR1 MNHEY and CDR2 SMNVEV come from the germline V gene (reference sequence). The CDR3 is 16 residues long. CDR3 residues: CASSLTGTGNTGELFF. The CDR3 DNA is TGTGCCAGCAGTTTAACCGGGACAGGGAACACCGGGGAGCTGTTTTTT.

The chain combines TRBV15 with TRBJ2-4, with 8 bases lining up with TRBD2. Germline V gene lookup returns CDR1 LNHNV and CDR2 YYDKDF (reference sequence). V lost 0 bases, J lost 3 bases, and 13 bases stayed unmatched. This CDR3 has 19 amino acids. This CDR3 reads CATSRDDVAGSLDKNIQYF. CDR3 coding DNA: TGTGCCACCAGCAGAGATGATGTAGCGGGGTCTTTAGACAAAAACATTCAGTACTTC.

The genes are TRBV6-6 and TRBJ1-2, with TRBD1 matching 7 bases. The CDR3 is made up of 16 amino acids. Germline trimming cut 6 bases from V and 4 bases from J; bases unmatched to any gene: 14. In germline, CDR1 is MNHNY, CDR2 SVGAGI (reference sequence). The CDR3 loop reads CASSPRLTGPGYGYTF. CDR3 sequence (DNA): TGTGCCAGCAGCCCCCGCCTGACAGGGCCGGGCTATGGCTACACCTTC.

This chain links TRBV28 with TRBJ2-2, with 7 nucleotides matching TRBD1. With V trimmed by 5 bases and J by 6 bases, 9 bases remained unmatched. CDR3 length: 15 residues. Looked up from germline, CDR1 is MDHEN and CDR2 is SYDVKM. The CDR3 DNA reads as TGTGCCAGCAGTCCCCGGGACAGCAATGCCGGGGAGCTGTTTTTT. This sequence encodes CASSPRDSNAGELFF.